This TCR beta chain stems from a study of T cell repertoires in cytomegalovirus infection. MiXCR, run by TCRdb on the reads, gives a single entry per CDR3 protein. Here the sample spans 200,000 or so distinct CDR3 sequences, approximately 20% being singletons. This clonotype came up a few times. The germline gives CDR1 SGHDN, CDR2 FVKESK. The CDR3 sequence is 18 residues long. V was clipped by 4 bases and J by 7 bases; unmatched bases: 20. The source material was PBMCs. The sequence came from a human donor in good health (CMV status not recorded). Some clones in this sample may be carry-over from other donors' samples. The chain employs TRBV14 and TRBJ2-7, with 9 bases that match TRBD2. The chain's CDR3 is CASSRTTGTLAGKVEQYF. The CDR3, as DNA: TGTGCCAGCAGCCGAACGACAGGGACACTAGCGGGTAAGGTTGAGCAGTACTTC.